This T cell receptor (beta chain) appears in the sequencing data of a study of blood T cell repertoires in COVID-19. The overall study: Researchers got acute and convalescent COVID-19 samples from the United States, Italy and Spain. Sources were T cells, B-cell-depleted T cells, or PBMCs; the material itself was cDNA or gDNA.

V lost 4 bases, J lost 6 bases, and 6 bases stayed unmatched. The CDR3 is made up of 14 amino acids. CDR1 and CDR2 (germline): SGHRS, YFSETQ. Authors' processing steps: Amplification from reference gene primers served as the basis for estimated nucleated cell counts. The assay was immunoSEQ multiplex PCR, and TCRdb's table has in-frame clones only and misses some. The DNA gave D and trimming, while V, J and clone size come from that table. This sample has around 250,000 clones, with approximately 90% found just once. The chain joins TRBV5-1 to TRBJ2-3; 9 nucleotides align to TRBD1. This TCR was recovered from a woman under 40 with active or convalescent COVID-19. Sequencing was done on a sample of peripheral blood. The CDR3 loop is CASSPQTGGDTQYF. CDR3 coding DNA: TGCGCCAGCAGCCCCCAGACAGGGGGTGATACGCAGTATTTT.